The 17 T cell receptor beta chains in this list originate from one sample, sequenced in a study of PD-1 blockade in classical Hodgkin lymphoma. In every patient, relapse followed autologous stem cell transplantation, while exposure to brentuximab vedotin differed. Sequencing used immunoSEQ multiplex PCR; TCRdb keeps in-frame clones, though not all of them. The sample has about 110,000 clones; about 89% are singletons. This specimen consisted of peripheral blood mononuclear cells (PBMCs), obtained before the second cycle of nivolumab. Receptors originate from a human donor with classical Hodgkin lymphoma.

V is TRBV19 and J is TRBJ1-1, with a possible D match to TRBD1 (6 bases). CDR1 LNHDA and CDR2 SQIVND come from the germline V gene (reference sequence). The CDR3 runs to 13 residues. The V end lost 7 bases, the J end lost 11 bases, and 20 bases lay between the germline ends. CDR3: CASIATRGGSAFF. The CDR3 coding sequence is TGTGCCAGTATAGCCACCCGGGGGGGCTCCGCTTTCTTT.

This sequence joins TRBV29-1 and TRBJ1-1; TRBD1 might be the D (5 bases). The germline V gene encodes CDR1 SQVTM and CDR2 ANQGSEA. V was cut by 2 bases and J by 0 bases, with 13 bases left in between. The CDR3 has 15 amino acids. The CDR3 region is CSVERLRGMNTEAFF. CDR3 nucleotides: TGCAGCGTTGAAAGATTACGGGGGATGAACACTGAAGCTTTCTTT.

The chain carries TRBV28 and TRBJ1-2; TRBD1 matches at 9 bases. Germline V gene data show CDR1 as MDHEN and CDR2 as SYDVKM. CDR3 size: 15 residues. V lost 2 bases, J lost 8 bases, and 9 bases stayed unmatched. The chain's CDR3 is CASSLTQTGGLGYTF. CDR3 DNA: TGTGCCAGCAGTTTAACACAAACAGGGGGCTTAGGCTACACCTTC.

V gene TRBV15 combines with J gene TRBJ1-2; D is unclear. Per germline, CDR1 LNHNV and CDR2 YYDKDF (reference sequence). The CDR3 contains 14 residues. The V end was cut by 0 bases, the J end by 4 bases, with 9 bases between. The DNA of the CDR3 is TGTGCCACCAGCAGAGAAGGGTCGGGCTATGGCTACACCTTC. Translation: CATSREGSGYGYTF.

This clone has more than one count but fewer than ten. This chain joins TRBV6-1 and TRBJ1-5; no clear D gene. This CDR3 is built from 13 residues. Trimming pared 4 bases from V and 4 bases from J, leaving 8 bases between. Germline-derived CDR1 and CDR2 are MNHNS and SASEGT. CDR3 amino acids: CASSALGNQPQHF. CDR3 nucleotide sequence: TGTGCCAGCAGTGCACTGGGTAATCAGCCCCAGCATTTT.

This clone has a single count. The chain is built from TRBV14 and TRBJ2-5; D is ambiguous. The CDR3 totals 12 residues. Germline V lookup: CDR1 SGHDN, CDR2 FVKESK. V lost 2 bases and J lost 5, with 6 bases in between. CDR3 region: CASSQQGETQYF. The DNA of the CDR3 is TGTGCCAGCAGCCAACAAGGGGAGACCCAGTACTTC. Combining the CDR3 with reference TRBV14 and TRBJ2-5 gives the whole variable domain EAGVTQFPSHSVIEKGQTVTLRCDPISGHDNLYWYRRVMGKEIKFLLHFVKESKQDESGMPNNRFLAERTGGTYSTLKVQPAELEDSGVYFCASSQQGETQYFGPGTRLLVL.

This sequence joins TRBV25-1 and TRBJ2-1; tentative D call: TRBD1 (6 bases). The length of the CDR3 is 12 residues. CDR1 is MGHDK, CDR2 SYGVNS, per germline. Trimming removed 10 bases from V and 6 bases from J, with 13 bases in between. Written as DNA, the CDR3 is TGTGCCACGAGGGGACACTCCAATGAGCAGTTCTTC. It encodes CATRGHSNEQFF.

The chain recombines TRBV19 with TRBJ1-1; unclear D gene. In germline, CDR1 is LNHDA, CDR2 SQIVND (reference sequence). The CDR3 extends over 15 amino acids. With 1 base removed from V and 4 bases from J, the gap between germline ends came to 13 bases. The CDR3 spells CASSIVWTGSTEAFF. CDR3 in DNA: TGTGCCAGTAGTATAGTATGGACTGGATCCACTGAAGCTTTCTTT.

The genes are TRBV29-1 and TRBJ2-1; 10 bases align to TRBD2. The germline gives CDR1 SQVTM, CDR2 ANQGSEA. The V and J ends lost 6 bases and 5 bases, in that order; junction bases with no gene match: 7. The CDR3 has 14 amino acids. The CDR3 protein is CSVGWTSGDNEQFF. The CDR3 nucleotides read TGCAGCGTAGGTTGGACTAGCGGAGACAATGAGCAGTTCTTC.

The V gene is TRBV10-2, the J gene TRBJ2-7; 12 nucleotides align to TRBD2. This CDR3 contains 16 residues. Germline lookup yields CDR1 WSHSY and CDR2 SAAADI. V trimming: 8 bases; J trimming: 0 bases; junction bases outside the gene matches: 8. The CDR3 region has the DNA TGCGCCAGCGGCGGGACTAGCGGGCGTAGCTCCTACGAGCAGTACTTC. It encodes CASGGTSGRSSYEQYF.

The gene calls are TRBV4-1 and TRBJ2-3; 13 bases agree with TRBD2. V lost 0 bases and J lost 5; bases outside the gene matches: 11. Germline V gene data show CDR1 as MGHRA and CDR2 as YSYEKL. The CDR3 length is 19 residues. The CDR3 here is CASSQDPVGLAGVGDTQYF. The CDR3 DNA reads TGCGCCAGCAGCCAAGATCCCGTTGGACTAGCGGGAGTAGGAGATACGCAGTATTTT.

The chain has TRBV5-6 and TRBJ1-5; the D gene is possibly TRBD1 (5 bases). The CDR3 length is 15 residues. Germline CDR1 reads SGHDT; CDR2 reads YYEEEE. V lost 1 base and J 3 bases, leaving 11 bases between the germline ends. CDR3 in DNA: TGTGCCAGCAGCTTGAGGGGCCGCTACAATCAGCCCCAGCATTTT. Translation: CASSLRGRYNQPQHF.

J is TRBJ1-2 and V is TRBV20-1; 8 bases are shared with TRBD1. CDR3 size: 11 residues. The junction had 1 base not matched to a gene; V was cut back by 3 bases and J by 7 bases. Germline lookup yields CDR1 DFQATT and CDR2 SNEGSKA (reference sequence). CDR3 region: CSARTGAGYTF. The CDR3 DNA reads TGCAGTGCTAGGACAGGGGCTGGCTACACCTTC.

The chain links TRBV30 to TRBJ1-5, with D possibly matching TRBD1 (5 bases). The CDR3 is 13 amino acids. The V gene lost 0 bases and the J gene lost 7 bases, with 10 bases spanning the gap. CDR1 and CDR2 from the germline V gene are GTSNPN and SVGIG (reference sequence). CDR3 protein: CAWSVQGGQPQHF. The CDR3 coding sequence is TGTGCCTGGAGTGTTCAGGGTGGGCAGCCCCAGCATTTT. The full variable domain, its missing parts supplied by reference TRBV30 and TRBJ1-5, is SQTIHQWPATLVQPVGSPLSLECTVEGTSNPNLYWYRQAAGRGLQLLFYSVGIGQISSEVPQNLSASRPQDRQFILSSKKLLLSDSGFYLCAWSVQGGQPQHFGDGTRLSIL.

In its sample, this clone was seen once. The chain carries TRBV5-8 and TRBJ2-1; the match to TRBD2 covers 8 bases. Germline-derived CDR1 and CDR2 are SGHTS and YDEGEE. After removal of 0 bases from V and 5 bases from J, the junction contained 4 bases not matched to a gene. This CDR3 contains 15 residues. The CDR3 sequence is CASSLGLAPNNEQFF. In DNA form, the CDR3 reads TGTGCCAGCAGCTTGGGACTAGCGCCTAACAATGAGCAGTTCTTC.

The V gene is TRBV5-4, the J gene TRBJ2-7, with 7 bases that match TRBD2. The CDR3 extends over 17 amino acids. The V segment lost 4 bases and the J segment 5 bases; nucleotides outside the gene matches: 18. Germline V gene lookup returns CDR1 SGHNT and CDR2 YYREEE (reference sequence). The CDR3 loop is CASSPTLVGGSRDEQYF. The DNA for the CDR3 is TGTGCCAGCAGCCCGACTTTGGTGGGCGGGAGTAGGGACGAGCAGTACTTC.

This chain connects TRBV14 to TRBJ1-6; TRBD1 agrees at 7 bases. CDR1 and CDR2 (germline): SGHDN, FVKESK. Trimming at V came to 6 bases and at J to 7 bases, leaving 9 bases not matched to a gene. CDR3 length equals 15 residues. For the CDR3, the DNA is TGTGCCAGCAGGGAGACAGGGAATGCGAATTCACCCCTCCACTTT. Residues: CASRETGNANSPLHF. Together with reference TRBV14 and TRBJ1-6, the CDR3 gives the full variable domain: EAGVTQFPSHSVIEKGQTVTLRCDPISGHDNLYWYRRVMGKEIKFLLHFVKESKQDESGMPNNRFLAERTGGTYSTLKVQPAELEDSGVYFCASRETGNANSPLHFGNGTRLTVT.